The 8 T cell receptor beta chains below were found in one sample sequenced in a study of cytomegalovirus exposure and HLA in healthy donors. PCR involved 60 Vbeta and 13 Jbeta primers. Method: immunoSEQ multiplex PCR; TCRdb's copy keeps in-frame clones and lacks some. In the table there are approximately 140,000 clones, 65% to 85% of which are singletons. Sequenced sample: PBMCs. The receptors originated from a male donor in good health and CMV-seronegative.

The chain links TRBV28 to TRBJ2-7; TRBD2 aligns across 9 bases. Unmatched junction bases numbered 5, after V lost 5 bases and J lost 0 bases. Looked up from germline, CDR1 is MDHEN and CDR2 is SYDVKM. The CDR3 consists of 15 residues. As DNA, the CDR3 is TGTGCCAGCAGTCTCTCTAGCGGGAACTCCTACGAGCAGTACTTC. Its translation is CASSLSSGNSYEQYF.

The rearrangement links TRBV7-2 to TRBJ1-3; D call uncertain. The CDR3 covers 16 residues. Trimming pared 2 bases from V and 8 bases from J, leaving 19 bases between. The germline V gene encodes CDR1 SGHTA and CDR2 FQGNSA. As DNA, the CDR3 is TGTGCCAGCAGCTTATGGTTAAATCAGAACGGAGACACCATATATTTT. Translated: CASSLWLNQNGDTIYF.

V and J are TRBV2 and TRBJ2-7; 8 bases line up with TRBD1. CDR3 size: 12 residues. Germline trimming cut 8 bases from V and 7 bases from J; bases unmatched to any gene: 7. Germline CDR1 reads SNHLY; CDR2 reads FYNNEI. The CDR3 DNA follows: TGTGCCAGCTCGCAGGGGGCCTGGGAGCAGTACTTC. It encodes CASSQGAWEQYF.

This clone was observed a few times. The chain has TRBV28 and TRBJ1-5; D remains ambiguous. The V gene lost 2 bases and the J gene lost 0 bases, with 5 bases spanning the gap. In germline, CDR1 is MDHEN, CDR2 SYDVKM. This CDR3 region has 14 residues. CDR3 DNA sequence: TGTGCCAGCAGTTTACGGGTTAGCAATCAGCCCCAGCATTTT. It codes for CASSLRVSNQPQHF.

This chain connects TRBV19 to TRBJ2-1, with D maybe TRBD1 (5 bases). CDR1 LNHDA and CDR2 SQIVND come from the germline V gene (reference sequence). The CDR3 runs 14 residues. Deletions cut 10 bases from V and 2 bases from J, with 15 bases between. The CDR3 coding sequence is TGTGCCACCTCGACAGAACTGACCTACAATGAGCAGTTCTTC. The encoded protein is CATSTELTYNEQFF.

The chain links TRBV10-2 to TRBJ2-2; TRBD2 matches 9 bases. CDR1 is WSHSY, CDR2 SAAADI, per germline. V lost 10 bases, J lost 1 base, and 28 bases stayed unmatched. This CDR3 contains 22 residues. The CDR3 nucleotides read TGCGCCATCACAAACCAACGGTGCGGGAGGGCCGTCGAAACCCGGAACACCGGGGAGCTGTTTTTT. Translated, it gives CAITNQRCGRAVETRNTGELFF.

This clone was seen once. The V call is TRBV27, the J call TRBJ2-7; 12 bases map to TRBD2. Germline loops: CDR1 MNHEY, CDR2 SMNVEV (reference sequence). J was trimmed by 4 bases and V by 4 bases; bases with no gene match: 5. This CDR3 spans 15 amino acids. The CDR3 coding sequence is TGTGCCAGCAGTTCCCGGACTAGCGGGACTTACGAGCAGTACTTC. This translates into CASSSRTSGTYEQYF.

This clone has a single count. This chain connects TRBV18 to TRBJ1-1; 7 bases line up with TRBD1. The V gene end was trimmed by 3 bases and the J gene end by 5 bases; junction bases not matched to a gene: 9. The CDR3 is 15 residues long. Germline V gene sequence: CDR1 KGHSH, CDR2 LQKENI. DNA of the CDR3: TGTGCCAGCTCACCGGGAAGGGGGCGCCTAACTGAAGCTTTCTTT. It yields the protein CASSPGRGRLTEAFF.